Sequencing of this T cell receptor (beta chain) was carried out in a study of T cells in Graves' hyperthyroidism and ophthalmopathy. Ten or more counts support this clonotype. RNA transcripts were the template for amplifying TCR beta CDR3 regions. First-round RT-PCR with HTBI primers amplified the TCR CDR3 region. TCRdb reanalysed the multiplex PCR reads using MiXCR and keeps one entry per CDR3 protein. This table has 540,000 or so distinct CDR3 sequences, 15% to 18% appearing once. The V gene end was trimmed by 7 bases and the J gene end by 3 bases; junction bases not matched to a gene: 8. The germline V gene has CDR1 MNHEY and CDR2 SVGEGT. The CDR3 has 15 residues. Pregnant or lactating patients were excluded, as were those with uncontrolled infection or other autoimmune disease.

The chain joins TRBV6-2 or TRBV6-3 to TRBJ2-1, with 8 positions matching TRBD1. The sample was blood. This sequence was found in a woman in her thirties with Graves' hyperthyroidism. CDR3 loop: CASTADRGIYNEQFF. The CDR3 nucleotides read TGTGCCAGCACCGCCGACAGGGGCATCTACAATGAGCAGTTCTTC.